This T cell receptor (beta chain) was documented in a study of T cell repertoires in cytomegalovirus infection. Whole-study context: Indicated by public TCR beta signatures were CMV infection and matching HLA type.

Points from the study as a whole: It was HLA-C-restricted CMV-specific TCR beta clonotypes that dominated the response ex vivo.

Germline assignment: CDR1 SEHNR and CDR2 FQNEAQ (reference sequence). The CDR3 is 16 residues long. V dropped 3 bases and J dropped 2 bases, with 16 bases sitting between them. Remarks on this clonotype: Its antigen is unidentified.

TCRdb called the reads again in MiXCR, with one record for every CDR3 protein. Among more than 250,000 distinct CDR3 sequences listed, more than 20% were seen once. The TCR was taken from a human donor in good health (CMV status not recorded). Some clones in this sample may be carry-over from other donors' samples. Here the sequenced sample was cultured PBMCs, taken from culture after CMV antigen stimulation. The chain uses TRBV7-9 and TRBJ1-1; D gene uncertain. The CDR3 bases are TGTGCCAGCAGCTTTCGGCCGGGGAGAGTAAACACTGAAGCTTTCTTT. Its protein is CASSFRPGRVNTEAFF.